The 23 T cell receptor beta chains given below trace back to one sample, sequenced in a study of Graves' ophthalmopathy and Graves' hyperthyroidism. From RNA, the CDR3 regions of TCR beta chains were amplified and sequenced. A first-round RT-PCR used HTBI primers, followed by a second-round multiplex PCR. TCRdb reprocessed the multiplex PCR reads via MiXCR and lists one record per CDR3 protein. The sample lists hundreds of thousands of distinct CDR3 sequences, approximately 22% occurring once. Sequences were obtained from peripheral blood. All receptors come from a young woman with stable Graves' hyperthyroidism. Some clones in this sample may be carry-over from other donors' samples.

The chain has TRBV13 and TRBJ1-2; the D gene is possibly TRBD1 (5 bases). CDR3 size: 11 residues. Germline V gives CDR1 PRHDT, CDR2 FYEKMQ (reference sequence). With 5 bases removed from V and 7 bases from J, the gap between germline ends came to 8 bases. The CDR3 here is CASSAGTGYTF. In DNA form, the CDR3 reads TGTGCCAGCAGCGCCGGGACTGGCTACACCTTC.

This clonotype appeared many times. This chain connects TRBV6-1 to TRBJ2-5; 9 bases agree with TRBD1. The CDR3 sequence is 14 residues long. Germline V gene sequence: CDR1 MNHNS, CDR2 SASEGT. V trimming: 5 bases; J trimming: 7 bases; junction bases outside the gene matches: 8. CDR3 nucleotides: TGTGCCAGCAGTCAACAGGGGGCCGTAGGGACCCAGTACTTC. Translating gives CASSQQGAVGTQYF.

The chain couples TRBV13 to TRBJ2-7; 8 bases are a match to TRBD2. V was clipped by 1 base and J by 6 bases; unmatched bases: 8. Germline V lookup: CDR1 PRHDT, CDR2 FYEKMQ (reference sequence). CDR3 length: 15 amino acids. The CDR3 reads CASSLVGAGEGEQYF. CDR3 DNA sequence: TGTGCCAGCAGCTTAGTCGGAGCGGGGGAAGGCGAGCAGTACTTC.

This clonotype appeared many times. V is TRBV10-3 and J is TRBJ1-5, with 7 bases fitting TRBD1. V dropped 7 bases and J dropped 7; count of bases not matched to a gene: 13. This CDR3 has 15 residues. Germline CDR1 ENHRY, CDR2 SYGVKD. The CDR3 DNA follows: TGTGCCATCACATCCCAAGCCGACAGGGAGCAGCCCCAGCATTTT. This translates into CAITSQADREQPQHF.

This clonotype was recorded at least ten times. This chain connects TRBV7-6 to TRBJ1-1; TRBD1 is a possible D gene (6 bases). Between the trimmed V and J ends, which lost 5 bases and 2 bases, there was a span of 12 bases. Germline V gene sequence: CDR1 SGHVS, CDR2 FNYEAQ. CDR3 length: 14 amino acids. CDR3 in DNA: TGTGCCAGCAGCCCGGACAGCCACAACACTGAAGCTTTCTTT. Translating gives CASSPDSHNTEAFF.

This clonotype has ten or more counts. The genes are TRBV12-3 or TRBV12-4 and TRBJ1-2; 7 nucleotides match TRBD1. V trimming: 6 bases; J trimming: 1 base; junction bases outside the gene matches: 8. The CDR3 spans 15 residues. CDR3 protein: CASRRRQGDNYGYTF. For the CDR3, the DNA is TGTGCCAGCAGGAGAAGACAGGGAGATAACTATGGCTACACCTTC.

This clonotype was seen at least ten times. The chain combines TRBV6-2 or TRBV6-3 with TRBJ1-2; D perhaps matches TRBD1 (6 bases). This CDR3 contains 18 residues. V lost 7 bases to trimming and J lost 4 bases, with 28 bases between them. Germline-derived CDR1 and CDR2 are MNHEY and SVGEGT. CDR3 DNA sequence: TGTGCCAGCAACAGGGAATTTGCGCGCGCGGGCGGTGGCTATGGCTACACCTTC. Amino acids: CASNREFARAGGGYGYTF.

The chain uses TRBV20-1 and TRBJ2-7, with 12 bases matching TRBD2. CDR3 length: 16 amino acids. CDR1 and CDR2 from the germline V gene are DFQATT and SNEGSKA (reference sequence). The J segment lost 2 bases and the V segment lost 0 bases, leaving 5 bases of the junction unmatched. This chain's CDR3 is CSARDPLAGGTYEQYF. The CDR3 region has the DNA TGCAGTGCTAGAGATCCACTAGCGGGGGGAACCTACGAGCAGTACTTC.

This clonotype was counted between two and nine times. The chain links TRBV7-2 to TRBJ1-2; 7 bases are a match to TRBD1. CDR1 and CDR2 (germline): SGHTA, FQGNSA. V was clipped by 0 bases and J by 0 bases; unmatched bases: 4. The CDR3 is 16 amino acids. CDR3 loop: CASSLAGGPANYGYTF. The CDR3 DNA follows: TGTGCCAGCAGCTTAGCAGGGGGCCCCGCTAACTATGGCTACACCTTC.

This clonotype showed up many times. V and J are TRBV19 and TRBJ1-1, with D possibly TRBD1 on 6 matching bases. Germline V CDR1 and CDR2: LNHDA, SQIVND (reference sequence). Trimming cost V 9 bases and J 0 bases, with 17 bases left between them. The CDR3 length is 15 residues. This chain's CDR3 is CASRWGTGLNTEAFF. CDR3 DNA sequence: TGTGCCAGCAGATGGGGAACAGGGCTGAACACTGAAGCTTTCTTT.

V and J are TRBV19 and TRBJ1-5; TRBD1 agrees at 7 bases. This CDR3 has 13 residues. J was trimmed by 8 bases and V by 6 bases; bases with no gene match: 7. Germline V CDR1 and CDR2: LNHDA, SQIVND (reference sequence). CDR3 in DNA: TGTGCCAGTAGGGGACAGTACCGTGAGCCCCAGCATTTT. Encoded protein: CASRGQYREPQHF.

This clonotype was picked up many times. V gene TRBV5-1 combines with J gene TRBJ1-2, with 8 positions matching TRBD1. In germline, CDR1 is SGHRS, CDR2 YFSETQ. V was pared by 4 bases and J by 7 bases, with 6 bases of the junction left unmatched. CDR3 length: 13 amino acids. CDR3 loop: CASSPGGRGGYTF. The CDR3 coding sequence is TGCGCCAGCAGCCCAGGGGGCAGAGGTGGCTACACCTTC.

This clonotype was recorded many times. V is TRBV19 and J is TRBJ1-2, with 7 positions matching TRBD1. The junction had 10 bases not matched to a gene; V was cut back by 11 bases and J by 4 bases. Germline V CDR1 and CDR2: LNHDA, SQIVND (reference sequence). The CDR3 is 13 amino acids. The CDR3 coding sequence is TGTGCCGTACACAGGGGAATTGGCTATGGCTACACCTTC. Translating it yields CAVHRGIGYGYTF. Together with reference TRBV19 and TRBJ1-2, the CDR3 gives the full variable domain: DGGITQSPKYLFRKEGQNVTLSCEQNLNHDAMYWYRQDPGQGLRLIYYSQIVNDFQKGDIAEGYSVSREKKESFPLTVTSAQKNPTAFYLCAVHRGIGYGYTFGSGTRLTVV.

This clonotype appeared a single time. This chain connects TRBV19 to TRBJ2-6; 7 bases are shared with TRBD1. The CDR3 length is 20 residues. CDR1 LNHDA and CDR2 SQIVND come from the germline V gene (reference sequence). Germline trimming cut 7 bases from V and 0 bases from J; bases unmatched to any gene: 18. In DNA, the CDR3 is TGTGCCAGTACCCCGGGCAGGTTAACAGGGGTTAGCTCTGGGGCCAACGTCCTGACTTTC. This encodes CASTPGRLTGVSSGANVLTF.

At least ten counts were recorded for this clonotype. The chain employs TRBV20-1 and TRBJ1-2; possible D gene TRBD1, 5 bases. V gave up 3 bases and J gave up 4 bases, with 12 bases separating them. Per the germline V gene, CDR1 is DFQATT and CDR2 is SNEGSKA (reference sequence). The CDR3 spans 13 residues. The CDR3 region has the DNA TGCAGTGCTAGTGCGGGCAGGGTCTATGGCTACACCTTC. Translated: CSASAGRVYGYTF.

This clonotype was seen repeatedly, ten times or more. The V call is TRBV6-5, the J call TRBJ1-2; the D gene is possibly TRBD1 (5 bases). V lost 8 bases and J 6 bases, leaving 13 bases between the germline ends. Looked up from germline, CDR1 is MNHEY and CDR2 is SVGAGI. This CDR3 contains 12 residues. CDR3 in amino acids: CASAIGVDGYTF. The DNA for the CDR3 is TGTGCCAGCGCGATAGGGGTGGATGGCTACACCTTC.

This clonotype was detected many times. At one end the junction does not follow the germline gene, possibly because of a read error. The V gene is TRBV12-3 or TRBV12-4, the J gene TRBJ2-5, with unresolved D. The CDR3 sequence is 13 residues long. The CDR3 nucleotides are TGTGCCAGCAGTTCGCAGATACAAGAGGCCCAGTACTTC. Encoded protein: CASSSQIQEAQYF.

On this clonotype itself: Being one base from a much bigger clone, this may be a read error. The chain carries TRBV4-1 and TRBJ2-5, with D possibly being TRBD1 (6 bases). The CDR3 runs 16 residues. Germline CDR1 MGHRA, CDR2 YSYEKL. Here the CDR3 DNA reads TGCGCCAGCAGCCAGGCCGCACAGGGCCTTGGGGAGACCCTGTACTTC. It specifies CASSQAAQGLGETLYF.

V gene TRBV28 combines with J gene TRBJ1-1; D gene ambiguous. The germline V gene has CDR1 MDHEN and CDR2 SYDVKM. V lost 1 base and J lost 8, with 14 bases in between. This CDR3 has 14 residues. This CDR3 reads CASSLSGLVTEAFF. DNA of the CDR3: TGTGCCAGCAGTTTATCAGGACTCGTTACCGAAGCTTTCTTT.

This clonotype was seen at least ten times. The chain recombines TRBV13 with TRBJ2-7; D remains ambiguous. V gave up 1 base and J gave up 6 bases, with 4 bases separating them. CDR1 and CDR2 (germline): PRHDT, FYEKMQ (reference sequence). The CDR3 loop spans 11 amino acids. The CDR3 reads CASSLDTEQYF. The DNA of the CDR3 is TGTGCCAGCAGCTTAGACACCGAGCAGTACTTC.

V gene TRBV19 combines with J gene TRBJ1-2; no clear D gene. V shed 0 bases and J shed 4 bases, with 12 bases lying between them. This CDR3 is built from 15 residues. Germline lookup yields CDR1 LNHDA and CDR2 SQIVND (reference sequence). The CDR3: CASSIDLRATYGYTF. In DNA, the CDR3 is TGTGCCAGTAGTATAGATCTCCGGGCCACCTATGGCTACACCTTC. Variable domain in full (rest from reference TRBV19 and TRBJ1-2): DGGITQSPKYLFRKEGQNVTLSCEQNLNHDAMYWYRQDPGQGLRLIYYSQIVNDFQKGDIAEGYSVSREKKESFPLTVTSAQKNPTAFYLCASSIDLRATYGYTFGSGTRLTVV.

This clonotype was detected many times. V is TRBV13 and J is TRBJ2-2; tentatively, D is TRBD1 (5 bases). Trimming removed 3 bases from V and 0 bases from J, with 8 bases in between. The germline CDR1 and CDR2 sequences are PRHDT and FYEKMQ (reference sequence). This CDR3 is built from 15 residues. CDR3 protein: CASSLGRTNTGELFF. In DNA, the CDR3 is TGTGCCAGCAGCTTGGGGCGGACGAACACCGGGGAGCTGTTTTTT.

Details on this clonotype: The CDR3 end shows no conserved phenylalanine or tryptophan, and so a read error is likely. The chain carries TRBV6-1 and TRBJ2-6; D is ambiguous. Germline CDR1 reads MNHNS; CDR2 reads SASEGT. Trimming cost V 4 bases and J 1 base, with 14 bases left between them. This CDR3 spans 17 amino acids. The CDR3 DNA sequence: TGTGCCAGCAGTGGTTACAGCGTCGCTTCTGGGGCCAACGTCCTGACTTTA. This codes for CASSGYSVASGANVLTL.